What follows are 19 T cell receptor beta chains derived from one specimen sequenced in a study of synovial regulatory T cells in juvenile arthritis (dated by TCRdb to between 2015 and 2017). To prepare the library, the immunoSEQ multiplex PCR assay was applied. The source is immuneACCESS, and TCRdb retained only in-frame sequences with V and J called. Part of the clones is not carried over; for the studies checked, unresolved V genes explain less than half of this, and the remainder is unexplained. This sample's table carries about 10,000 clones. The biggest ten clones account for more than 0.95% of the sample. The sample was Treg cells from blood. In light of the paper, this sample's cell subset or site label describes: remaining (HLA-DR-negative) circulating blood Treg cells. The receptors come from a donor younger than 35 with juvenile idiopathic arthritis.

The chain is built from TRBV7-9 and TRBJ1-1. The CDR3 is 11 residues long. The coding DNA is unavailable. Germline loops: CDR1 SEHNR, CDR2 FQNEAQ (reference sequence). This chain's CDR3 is CASSIATEAFF. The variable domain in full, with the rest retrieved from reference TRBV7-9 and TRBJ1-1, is DTGVSQNPRHKITKRGQNVTFRCDPISEHNRLYWYRQTLGQGPEFLTYFQNEAQLEKSRLLSDRFSAERPKGSFSTLEIQRTEQGDSAMYLCASSIATEAFFGQGTRLTVV.

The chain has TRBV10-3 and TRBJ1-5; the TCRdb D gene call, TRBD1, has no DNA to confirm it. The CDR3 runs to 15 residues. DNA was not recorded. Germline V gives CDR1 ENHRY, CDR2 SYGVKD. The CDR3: CAISEGGRGNQPQHF.

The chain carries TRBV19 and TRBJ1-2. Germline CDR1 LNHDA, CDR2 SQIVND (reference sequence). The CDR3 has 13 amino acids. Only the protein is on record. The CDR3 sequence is CASSLTDNYGYTF.

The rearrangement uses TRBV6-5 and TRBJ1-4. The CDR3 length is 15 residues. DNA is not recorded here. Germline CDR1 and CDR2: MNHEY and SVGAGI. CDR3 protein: CASSSPGLGNEKLFF.

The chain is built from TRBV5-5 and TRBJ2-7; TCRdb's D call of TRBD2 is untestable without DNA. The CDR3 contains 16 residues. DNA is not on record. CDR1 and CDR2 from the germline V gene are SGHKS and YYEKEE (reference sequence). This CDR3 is CASSLGLAGGQSEQYF.

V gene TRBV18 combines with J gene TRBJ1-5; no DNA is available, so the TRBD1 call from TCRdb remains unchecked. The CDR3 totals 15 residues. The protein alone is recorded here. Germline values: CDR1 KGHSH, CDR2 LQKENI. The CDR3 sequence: CASSPGGGGNQPQHF.

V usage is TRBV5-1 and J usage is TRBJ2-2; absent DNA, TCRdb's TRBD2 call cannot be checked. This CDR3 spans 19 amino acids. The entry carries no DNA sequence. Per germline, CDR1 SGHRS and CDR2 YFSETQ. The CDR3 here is CASSLGLAGAGSNTGELFF.

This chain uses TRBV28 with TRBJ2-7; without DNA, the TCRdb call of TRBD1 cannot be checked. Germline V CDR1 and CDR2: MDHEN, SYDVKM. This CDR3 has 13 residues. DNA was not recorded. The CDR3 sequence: CAASTGAFFSQYF.

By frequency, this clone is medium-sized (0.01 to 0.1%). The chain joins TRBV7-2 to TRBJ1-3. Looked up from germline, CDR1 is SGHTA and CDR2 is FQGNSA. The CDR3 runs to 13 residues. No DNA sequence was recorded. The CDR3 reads CASRPSSGNTIYF.

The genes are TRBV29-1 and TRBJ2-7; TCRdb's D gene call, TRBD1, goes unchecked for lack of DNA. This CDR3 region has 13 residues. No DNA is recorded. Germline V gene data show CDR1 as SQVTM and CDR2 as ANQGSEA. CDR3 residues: CSVPAGGSYEQYF.

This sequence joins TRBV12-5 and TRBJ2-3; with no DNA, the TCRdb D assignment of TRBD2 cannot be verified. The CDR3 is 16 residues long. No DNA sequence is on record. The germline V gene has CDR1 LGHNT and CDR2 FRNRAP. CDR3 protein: CASGQGGLAGADTQYF.

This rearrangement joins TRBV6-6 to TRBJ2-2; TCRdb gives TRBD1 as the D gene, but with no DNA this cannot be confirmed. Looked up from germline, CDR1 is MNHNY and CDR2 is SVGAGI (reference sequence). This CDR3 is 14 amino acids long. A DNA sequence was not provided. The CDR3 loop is CASNEDRGSGELFF.

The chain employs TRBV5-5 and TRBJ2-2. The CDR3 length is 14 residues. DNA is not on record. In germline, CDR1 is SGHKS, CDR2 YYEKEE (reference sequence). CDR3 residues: CASSLVPETGELFF.

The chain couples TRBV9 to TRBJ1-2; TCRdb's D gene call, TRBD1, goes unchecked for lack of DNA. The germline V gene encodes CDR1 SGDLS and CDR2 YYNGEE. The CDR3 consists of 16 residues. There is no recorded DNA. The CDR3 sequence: CASSLTVGQGSFGYTF.

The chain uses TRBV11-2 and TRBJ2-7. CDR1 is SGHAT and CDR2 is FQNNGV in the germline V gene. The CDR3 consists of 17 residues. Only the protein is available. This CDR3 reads CASSLVIFGAGTYEQYF.

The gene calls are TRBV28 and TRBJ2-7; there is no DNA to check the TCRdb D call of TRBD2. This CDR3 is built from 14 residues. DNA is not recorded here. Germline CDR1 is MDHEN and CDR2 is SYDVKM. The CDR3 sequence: CASSARSSPGEQYF.

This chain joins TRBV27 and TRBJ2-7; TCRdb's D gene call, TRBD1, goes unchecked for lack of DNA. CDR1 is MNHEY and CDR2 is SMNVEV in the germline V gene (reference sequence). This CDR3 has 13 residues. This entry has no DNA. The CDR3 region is CASTDRGATEQYF.

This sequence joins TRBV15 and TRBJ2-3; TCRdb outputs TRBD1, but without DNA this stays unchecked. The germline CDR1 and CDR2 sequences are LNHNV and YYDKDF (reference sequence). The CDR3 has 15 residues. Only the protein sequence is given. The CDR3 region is CATSSQGLYTDTQYF.

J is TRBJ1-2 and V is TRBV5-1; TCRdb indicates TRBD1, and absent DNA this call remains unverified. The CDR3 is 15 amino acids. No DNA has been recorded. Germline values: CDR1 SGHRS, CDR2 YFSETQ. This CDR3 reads CASSLTGTGAFGYTF.